Listed below are T cell receptor beta chains from one sample, sequenced in a study of T cells in Graves' hyperthyroidism and ophthalmopathy. TCRdb fed the multiplex PCR reads into MiXCR, producing one record per CDR3 protein. Found here are 350,000 to 450,000 distinct CDR3 sequences, about 15% of them singletons; the top ten hold 9.5% to 12%. Sequences were obtained from blood. These receptors were collected from a woman in her fifties or sixties with Graves' hyperthyroidism. The CDR3 runs from the conserved cysteine through the conserved F or W. Each record gives: D gene, clone size, V gene, J gene, CDR3 DNA, CDR3 protein. The D gene is left open where the match is weak. Clone sizes are given selectively: once, few, many, or a class where the clone is expanded.

D gene: TRBD1; clone size: few; V gene: TRBV5-1; J gene: TRBJ2-3; CDR3 DNA: TGCGCCAGCAGCTTTTATGGGACAGGGGTGGGCACAGATACGCAGTATTTT; CDR3 protein: CASSFYGTGVGTDTQYF
D gene: TRBD2; clone size: .; V gene: TRBV3-1; J gene: TRBJ2-1; CDR3 DNA: TGTGCCAGCAGCTCAGGACTAGCGGGACCAACGAATGAGCAGTTCTTC; CDR3 protein: CASSSGLAGPTNEQFF
D gene: TRBD1; clone size: many; V gene: TRBV9; J gene: TRBJ1-2; CDR3 DNA: TGTGCCAGCAGCCCCCTTGGGACAGCTAACTATGGCTACACCTTC; CDR3 protein: CASSPLGTANYGYTF
D gene: .; clone size: many; V gene: TRBV3-1; J gene: TRBJ2-1; CDR3 DNA: TGTGCCAGCAGCCAAGATAGCAATGAGCAGTTCTTC; CDR3 protein: CASSQDSNEQFF
D gene: .; clone size: .; V gene: TRBV11-3; J gene: TRBJ1-2; CDR3 DNA: TGTGCCGGCAGCCCGAAGAAGGGGGTCGGCTATGGCTACACCTTC; CDR3 protein: CAGSPKKGVGYGYTF
D gene: TRBD1; clone size: .; V gene: TRBV7-6; J gene: TRBJ1-1; CDR3 DNA: TGTGCCGTCCGCGGGGACAGGGAAAGAGGGGGTGAAGCTTTCTTT; CDR3 protein: CAVRGDRERGGEAFF
D gene: .; clone size: few; V gene: TRBV14; J gene: TRBJ1-2; CDR3 DNA: TGTGCCAGCAGCCCCGGGGCCTATGGCTACACCTTC; CDR3 protein: CASSPGAYGYTF
D gene: .; clone size: many; V gene: TRBV7-2; J gene: TRBJ1-2; CDR3 DNA: TGTGCCAGCAGCTTAGTAGGGACGGGGGGCTATGGCTACACCTTC; CDR3 protein: CASSLVGTGGYGYTF
D gene: TRBD1; clone size: many; V gene: TRBV11-3; J gene: TRBJ1-2; CDR3 DNA: TGTGCCAGCAGCCCAGGGGGCGCGAGCTATGGCTACACCTTC; CDR3 protein: CASSPGGASYGYTF
D gene: TRBD2; clone size: many; V gene: TRBV7-7; J gene: TRBJ2-7; CDR3 DNA: TGTGCCCCGCCGAGGGAGGGAACCTACGAGCAGTACTTC; CDR3 protein: CAPPREGTYEQYF
D gene: TRBD1; clone size: .; V gene: TRBV19; J gene: TRBJ1-5; CDR3 DNA: TGTGCCAGTAGTATCTCGTCGAGGACAGGGGGCTGGCAGCCCCAGCATTTT; CDR3 protein: CASSISSRTGGWQPQHF
D gene: .; clone size: .; V gene: TRBV20-1; J gene: TRBJ2-3; CDR3 DNA: TGCAGTGCCTCGGCCAGGGGGAGGGCCGTCACAGATACGCAGTATTTT; CDR3 protein: CSASARGRAVTDTQYF
D gene: TRBD2; clone size: many; V gene: TRBV6-2/TRBV6-3; J gene: TRBJ2-3; CDR3 DNA: TGTGCCAGCAGTGATCCAGGACTAGCGGGAGCTGATACGCAGTATTTT; CDR3 protein: CASSDPGLAGADTQYF
D gene: TRBD1; clone size: .; V gene: TRBV6-1; J gene: TRBJ1-2; CDR3 DNA: TGTGCCAGCAGTCCCCTGACAGGGGGCGTCCCCACCTTC; CDR3 protein: CASSPLTGGVPTF
D gene: .; clone size: .; V gene: TRBV13; J gene: TRBJ2-1; CDR3 DNA: TGTGCCAGCAGCTCCTCGAACGGGAATGAGCAGTTCTTC; CDR3 protein: CASSSSNGNEQFF
D gene: .; clone size: many; V gene: TRBV2; J gene: TRBJ2-1; CDR3 DNA: TGTGCCAGCAGTTCAGCTTTTGAGCAGTTCTTC; CDR3 protein: CASSSAFEQFF
D gene: .; clone size: many; V gene: TRBV19; J gene: TRBJ2-2; CDR3 DNA: TGTGCCAGTAGAGCGACTCGACAGGAAGCCGGGGAGCTGTTTTTT; CDR3 protein: CASRATRQEAGELFF
D gene: TRBD2; clone size: many; V gene: TRBV27; J gene: TRBJ2-1; CDR3 DNA: TGTGCCAGCAGGGGACTAGCGGCCTCGGGGGAGCAGTTCTTC; CDR3 protein: CASRGLAASGEQFF
D gene: .; clone size: many; V gene: TRBV18; J gene: TRBJ2-7; CDR3 DNA: TGTGCCAGCTCACCAGACCAGGGGTGGGCAACCTACGAGCAGTACTTC; CDR3 protein: CASSPDQGWATYEQYF
D gene: TRBD1; clone size: many; V gene: TRBV18; J gene: TRBJ1-1; CDR3 DNA: TGTGCCAGCTCACCACCGACAGGGGGCCGATGGACTGAAGCTTTCTTT; CDR3 protein: CASSPPTGGRWTEAFF
D gene: TRBD2; clone size: .; V gene: TRBV2; J gene: TRBJ2-5; CDR3 DNA: TGTGCCAGCAGTGGACTAGCGGGAGCCCAAGAGACCCAGTACTTC; CDR3 protein: CASSGLAGAQETQYF
D gene: TRBD2; clone size: many; V gene: TRBV20-1; J gene: TRBJ2-1; CDR3 DNA: TGCAGTGCCCCCCTGGGGGGGAACAATGAGCAGTTCTTC; CDR3 protein: CSAPLGGNNEQFF
D gene: .; clone size: few; V gene: TRBV6-5; J gene: TRBJ2-7; CDR3 DNA: TGTGCCAGCAGTTACTTACTACCGGGACCCGGGGGAGAGCAGTACTTC; CDR3 protein: CASSYLLPGPGGEQYF
D gene: .; clone size: .; V gene: TRBV7-9; J gene: TRBJ1-4; CDR3 DNA: TGTGCCAGCATCTCAACAGGGTCAACTAATGAAAAACTGTTTTTT; CDR3 protein: CASISTGSTNEKLFF
D gene: .; clone size: many; V gene: TRBV6-2/TRBV6-3; J gene: TRBJ2-7; CDR3 DNA: TGTGCCAGCAGTTCGGGGGACAGCGGGACGGACGAGCAGTACTTC; CDR3 protein: CASSSGDSGTDEQYF
D gene: .; clone size: many; V gene: TRBV2; J gene: TRBJ2-3; CDR3 DNA: TGTGCCAGCCGGGGCGTCGCCATTACGCAGTATTTT; CDR3 protein: CASRGVAITQYF
D gene: TRBD2; clone size: many; V gene: TRBV18; J gene: TRBJ2-3; CDR3 DNA: TGTGCCAGCTCCCGAGCGGGAACCCAGAGCACAGATACGCAGTATTTT; CDR3 protein: CASSRAGTQSTDTQYF
D gene: TRBD1; clone size: .; V gene: TRBV6-5; J gene: TRBJ2-7; CDR3 DNA: TGTGCCAGCAGTTGGGGGACAGGCGCCTACGAGCAGTACTTC; CDR3 protein: CASSWGTGAYEQYF
D gene: TRBD2; clone size: many; V gene: TRBV11-2; J gene: TRBJ2-1; CDR3 DNA: TGTGCCAGCTCGGGAGGGCCCTCCTACAATGAGCAGTTCTTC; CDR3 protein: CASSGGPSYNEQFF
D gene: .; clone size: many; V gene: TRBV7-9; J gene: TRBJ2-7; CDR3 DNA: TGTGCCAGCAGCTTCTCCCCGGTTAACGGGGCCGAGCAGTACTTC; CDR3 protein: CASSFSPVNGAEQYF
D gene: TRBD2; clone size: many; V gene: TRBV15; J gene: TRBJ2-7; CDR3 DNA: TGTGCCACCAGCAGAGTTACTAGCGGGAGAAACGAGCAGTACTTC; CDR3 protein: CATSRVTSGRNEQYF
D gene: .; clone size: .; V gene: TRBV12-3/TRBV12-4; J gene: TRBJ2-7; CDR3 DNA: TGTGCCAGCAGTTGGGGGGAAAGACCCTACGAGCAGTACTTC; CDR3 protein: CASSWGERPYEQYF
D gene: TRBD1; clone size: .; V gene: TRBV6-1; J gene: TRBJ2-3; CDR3 DNA: TGTGTCACCGTATTAAACAGGGGGAGCACAGATACGCAGTATTTT; CDR3 protein: CVTVLNRGSTDTQYF
D gene: TRBD2; clone size: many; V gene: TRBV7-9; J gene: TRBJ2-7; CDR3 DNA: TGTGCCAGCAGCAAGGCACTAGCGGGAGGGCACGAGCAGTACTTC; CDR3 protein: CASSKALAGGHEQYF
D gene: .; clone size: few; V gene: TRBV24-1; J gene: TRBJ1-5; CDR3 DNA: TGTGCCACCAGTGATCCGGGCGGGGGGCCACCGGCCATCTATAGCAATCAGCCCCAGCATTTT; CDR3 protein: CATSDPGGGPPAIYSNQPQHF
D gene: .; clone size: many; V gene: TRBV3-1; J gene: TRBJ2-7; CDR3 DNA: TGTGCCAGCAGCCAAGGCAACGGGCTGACCTACGAGCAGTACTTC; CDR3 protein: CASSQGNGLTYEQYF
D gene: TRBD2; clone size: many; V gene: TRBV30; J gene: TRBJ2-1; CDR3 DNA: TGTGCCTGGAGTGTCTTTGCCGGAAGGGCCGGACTAGCGGAGGACAATGAGCAGTTCTTC; CDR3 protein: CAWSVFAGRAGLAEDNEQFF
D gene: .; clone size: .; V gene: TRBV10-3; J gene: TRBJ2-3; CDR3 DNA: TGTGCCATCAGTGACATTGGCCCGGGACTCCCCCCGGATACGCAGTATTTT; CDR3 protein: CAISDIGPGLPPDTQYF
D gene: .; clone size: .; V gene: TRBV11-3; J gene: TRBJ2-7; CDR3 DNA: TGTGCCAGCAGCCCCGCTGGGACAACTTCCTACGAGCAGTACTTC; CDR3 protein: CASSPAGTTSYEQYF
D gene: TRBD2; clone size: .; V gene: TRBV20-1; J gene: TRBJ2-3; CDR3 DNA: TGCAGTGCTAGTCAACCGGGACTAGCGGACCCAGATACGCAGTATTTT; CDR3 protein: CSASQPGLADPDTQYF
D gene: TRBD2; clone size: few; V gene: TRBV20-1; J gene: TRBJ2-7; CDR3 DNA: TGCAGTGCTAGAGTTAGCGGGACTTCCGAGCAGTACTTC; CDR3 protein: CSARVSGTSEQYF
D gene: TRBD2; clone size: .; V gene: TRBV20-1; J gene: TRBJ2-3; CDR3 DNA: TGCAGTGCTAGCCGAGCGGGAGGGCCTATTCTCGGAGATACGCAGTATTTT; CDR3 protein: CSASRAGGPILGDTQYF
D gene: .; clone size: .; V gene: TRBV28; J gene: TRBJ2-5; CDR3 DNA: TGTGCCAGCAGCCCCCTACGGTTGGAGACCCAGTACTTC; CDR3 protein: CASSPLRLETQYF
D gene: .; clone size: few; V gene: TRBV7-8; J gene: TRBJ2-2; CDR3 DNA: TGTGCCAGCAGCCGCCGGGGGAGACAGAACACCGGGGAGCTGTTTTTT; CDR3 protein: CASSRRGRQNTGELFF
D gene: TRBD1; clone size: few; V gene: TRBV4-1; J gene: TRBJ1-1; CDR3 DNA: TGCGCCAGCAGCCTACTGACAGGGGAAACTGAAGCTTTCTTT; CDR3 protein: CASSLLTGETEAFF
D gene: TRBD1; clone size: few; V gene: TRBV29-1; J gene: TRBJ1-6; CDR3 DNA: TGCAGCGCATGCCTTGGACAGGGATCACCCCTCCACTTT; CDR3 protein: CSACLGQGSPLHF
D gene: TRBD2; clone size: .; V gene: TRBV4-1; J gene: TRBJ2-7; CDR3 DNA: TGCGCCAGCAGCCCCCCGCTAGCGGGAGCTAAGCAGTACTTC; CDR3 protein: CASSPPLAGAKQYF
D gene: .; clone size: many; V gene: TRBV28; J gene: TRBJ2-7; CDR3 DNA: TGTGCCAGCAGTTTAGACCAGGTTAGCTACGAGCAGTACTTC; CDR3 protein: CASSLDQVSYEQYF
D gene: TRBD1; clone size: many; V gene: TRBV12-3/TRBV12-4; J gene: TRBJ1-1; CDR3 DNA: TGTGCCAGCAGTTTTCAGGGGGGCACTGAAGCTTTCTTT; CDR3 protein: CASSFQGGTEAFF
D gene: .; clone size: .; V gene: TRBV5-8; J gene: TRBJ1-2; CDR3 DNA: TGTGCCAGCAGCTTCAATACGTATGGCTACACCTTC; CDR3 protein: CASSFNTYGYTF
D gene: TRBD2; clone size: many; V gene: TRBV7-9; J gene: TRBJ2-1; CDR3 DNA: TGTGCCAGCAGCTTAGTACTAGCGGGAGAGGGTGAGCAGTTCTTC; CDR3 protein: CASSLVLAGEGEQFF
D gene: TRBD1; clone size: many; V gene: TRBV5-1; J gene: TRBJ2-7; CDR3 DNA: TGCGCCAGCAGCCCCGGGACAGACACCTACGAGCAGTACTTC; CDR3 protein: CASSPGTDTYEQYF
D gene: .; clone size: .; V gene: TRBV6-2/TRBV6-3; J gene: TRBJ1-1; CDR3 DNA: TGTGCCAGCAGTGCCACGGGGATCGCTGAAGCTTTCTTT; CDR3 protein: CASSATGIAEAFF